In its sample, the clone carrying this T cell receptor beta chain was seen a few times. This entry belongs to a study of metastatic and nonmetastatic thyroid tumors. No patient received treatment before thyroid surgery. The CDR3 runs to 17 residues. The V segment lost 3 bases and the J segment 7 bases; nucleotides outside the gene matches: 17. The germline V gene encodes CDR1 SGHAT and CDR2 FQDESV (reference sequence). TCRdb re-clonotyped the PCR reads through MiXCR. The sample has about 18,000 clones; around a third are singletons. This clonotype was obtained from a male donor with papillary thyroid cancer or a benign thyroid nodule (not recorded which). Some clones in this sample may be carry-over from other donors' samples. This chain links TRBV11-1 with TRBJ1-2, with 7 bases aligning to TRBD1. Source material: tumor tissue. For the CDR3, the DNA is TGTGCCAGCAGCTTGTCTTGGGCGACAGGGAGTGTCTCTGGCTACACCTTC. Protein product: CASSLSWATGSVSGYTF. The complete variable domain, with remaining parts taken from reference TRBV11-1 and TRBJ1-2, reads EAEVAQSPRYKITEKSQAVAFWCDPISGHATLYWYRQILGQGPELLVQFQDESVVDDSQLPKDRFSAERLKGVDSTLKIQPAELGDSAMYLCASSLSWATGSVSGYTFGSGTRLTVV.